The 20 T cell receptor beta chains listed next were all sequenced from one sample in a study of PD-L1 blockade in urothelial cancer. Only in-frame clones appear in the TCRdb table, and some are missing; sequencing was by immunoSEQ multiplex PCR. The table records 130,000 or so clones, around 84% of them present only once. Time point given: pretreatment peripheral blood. Sequenced material: PBMCs, taken around atezolizumab (anti-PD-L1) treatment. The source is a man aged 50-60 years with urothelial cancer.

V and J are TRBV19 and TRBJ1-3; 9 nucleotides align to TRBD1. Germline V gene data show CDR1 as LNHDA and CDR2 as SQIVND (reference sequence). The J segment lost 5 bases and the V segment lost 6 bases, leaving 2 bases of the junction unmatched. The CDR3 is 13 amino acids. The CDR3 coding sequence is TGTGCCAGTAGCGGACAGGGGAGAAACACCATATATTTT. Amino acid sequence: CASSGQGRNTIYF.

This clone was counted once. J is TRBJ2-3 and V is TRBV19, with 10 positions matching TRBD1. This CDR3 region has 14 residues. Germline CDR1 is LNHDA and CDR2 is SQIVND (reference sequence). J was trimmed by 4 bases and V by 10 bases; bases with no gene match: 8. The DNA of the CDR3 is TGTGCCACCCGACGGGACAGGGGAGCAGATACGCAGTATTTT. Protein product: CATRRDRGADTQYF.

The chain couples TRBV7-2 to TRBJ1-5, with TRBD1 matching 11 bases. The junction had 8 bases not matched to a gene; V was cut back by 5 bases and J by 5 bases. This CDR3 spans 16 amino acids. CDR1 SGHTA and CDR2 FQGNSA come from the germline V gene. The CDR3 DNA is TGTGCCAGCAGCAGAGGGACAGGGGGAGGCTATCAGCCCCAGCATTTT. Residues: CASSRGTGGGYQPQHF.

This chain connects TRBV6-1 to TRBJ2-2; a possible D gene is TRBD2 (6 bases). CDR3 size: 15 residues. Trimming pared 9 bases from V and 5 bases from J, leaving 19 bases between. CDR1 is MNHNS and CDR2 is SASEGT in the germline V gene. The CDR3 is CASTGTPTTTGELFF. The CDR3 DNA sequence: TGTGCCAGTACTGGGACTCCTACAACAACCGGGGAGCTGTTTTTT.

The chain uses TRBV6-5 and TRBJ2-7; 8 bases are a match to TRBD1. With 8 bases clipped from V and 8 bases from J, the junction kept 5 bases outside the gene matches. Per the germline V gene, CDR1 is MNHEY and CDR2 is SVGAGI. The CDR3 length is 11 residues. As DNA, the CDR3 is TGTGCCAGCTCTACAGGGGGTCAGCAGTACTTC. Amino acids: CASSTGGQQYF.

The chain recombines TRBV9 with TRBJ1-2; TRBD1 matches at 8 bases. Unmatched junction bases numbered 4, after V lost 0 bases and J lost 6 bases. In germline, CDR1 is SGDLS, CDR2 YYNGEE. The CDR3 loop spans 14 amino acids. For the CDR3, the DNA is TGTGCCAGCAGCGTAGTTTCAGGGGGCCATGGCTACACCTTC. It encodes CASSVVSGGHGYTF.

J is TRBJ2-1 and V is TRBV2; a weak D match, TRBD2 (6 bases). V lost 7 bases, J lost 8 bases, and 12 bases lay in between. The CDR3 runs 12 residues. In germline, CDR1 is SNHLY, CDR2 FYNNEI. CDR3 region: CASTAEGHEQFF. CDR3 coding DNA: TGTGCCAGCACCGCGGAGGGCCATGAGCAGTTCTTC. Complete variable domain (other parts from reference TRBV2 and TRBJ2-1): EPEVTQTPSHQVTQMGQEVILRCVPISNHLYFYWYRQILGQKVEFLVSFYNNEISEKSEIFDDQFSVERPDGSNFTLKIRSTKLEDSAMYFCASTAEGHEQFFGPGTRLTVL.

This chain connects TRBV5-1 to TRBJ1-2; D perhaps matches TRBD1 (6 bases). Germline loops: CDR1 SGHRS, CDR2 YFSETQ. Trimming removed 4 bases from V and 7 bases from J, with 17 bases in between. The CDR3 is 14 residues long. The CDR3 DNA is TGCGCCAGCAGCCGGAAGGGGGAAGAAGGTGGCTACACCTTC. Translating it yields CASSRKGEEGGYTF.

The chain couples TRBV10-3 to TRBJ2-3, with TRBD2 matching 11 bases. Germline CDR1 ENHRY, CDR2 SYGVKD. The CDR3 is 15 residues long. Trimming took 9 bases from V and 8 from J; bases not matched to a gene: 13. CDR3 residues: CAISPGTSGLGTQYF. CDR3 nucleotides: TGTGCCATATCTCCGGGGACTAGCGGATTGGGTACGCAGTATTTT.

The chain has TRBV5-1 and TRBJ2-1; 10 bases are shared with TRBD2. Germline CDR1 reads SGHRS; CDR2 reads YFSETQ. The CDR3 length is 15 residues. Unmatched junction bases numbered 5, after V lost 0 bases and J lost 8 bases. The CDR3 spells CASSLVLAGDDEQFF. As DNA, the CDR3 is TGCGCCAGCAGCTTGGTTCTAGCGGGAGACGATGAGCAGTTCTTC.

The chain couples TRBV18 to TRBJ1-3; D call uncertain. Germline CDR1 is KGHSH and CDR2 is LQKENI. Trimming removed 3 bases at V and 0 bases at J, with 6 bases between. This CDR3 is 14 amino acids long. The CDR3 region has the DNA TGTGCCAGCTCACCGGCCAGCTCTGGAAACACCATATATTTT. Translated: CASSPASSGNTIYF. Full variable domain (rest looked up from reference TRBV18 and TRBJ1-3): NAGVMQNPRHLVRRRGQEARLRCSPMKGHSHVYWYRQLPEEGLKFMVYLQKENIIDESGMPKERFSAEFPKEGPSILRIQQVVRGDSAAYFCASSPASSGNTIYFGEGSWLTVV.

The V call is TRBV7-2, the J call TRBJ2-7, with TRBD1 matching 8 bases. The CDR3 extends over 14 amino acids. The germline V gene has CDR1 SGHTA and CDR2 FQGNSA. With V trimmed by 4 bases and J by 6 bases, 8 bases remained unmatched. DNA for the CDR3: TGTGCCAGCAGCTCACCGCCAGGGGGCATCGAGCAGTACTTC. It codes for CASSSPPGGIEQYF.

The V gene is TRBV28, the J gene TRBJ2-1; TRBD2 agrees at 13 bases. V was clipped by 5 bases and J by 1 base; unmatched bases: 8. The CDR3 consists of 18 residues. The germline V gene encodes CDR1 MDHEN and CDR2 SYDVKM. The DNA for the CDR3 is TGTGCCAGCAGTGGGGGACTAGCGGGAAGTTTTTCCTACAATGAGCAGTTCTTC. Protein product: CASSGGLAGSFSYNEQFF.

The DNA of the CDR3 is TGCAGTGCTACCCTGGCGGGAGCACAGTTCTTC. This encodes CSATLAGAQFF. The chain recombines TRBV20-1 with TRBJ2-1; 7 bases are shared with TRBD2. Per the germline V gene, CDR1 is DFQATT and CDR2 is SNEGSKA (reference sequence). This CDR3 comprises 11 residues. The V gene end was trimmed by 4 bases and the J gene end by 13 bases; junction bases not matched to a gene: 7.

This clone showed up just once. The V call is TRBV6-1, the J call TRBJ2-7; 7 nucleotides align to TRBD2. The CDR3 runs to 12 residues. Unmatched junction bases numbered 0, after V lost 3 bases and J lost 4 bases. Germline CDR1 and CDR2: MNHNS and SASEGT. The CDR3 region has the DNA TGTGCCAGCAGTGACGGGGGGTACGAGCAGTACTTC. It translates to CASSDGGYEQYF.

V usage is TRBV6-5 and J usage is TRBJ2-7; 8 nucleotides agree with TRBD2. V shed 5 bases, J shed 2 bases, and the junction held 5 bases outside the gene matches. Germline V gene lookup returns CDR1 MNHEY and CDR2 SVGAGI. The CDR3 sequence is 14 residues long. The CDR3 DNA is TGTGCCAGCAGTCCTACGGGAGGGCCCTACGAGCAGTACTTC. Amino acids: CASSPTGGPYEQYF.

The chain uses TRBV5-1 and TRBJ2-6; 8 bases fit TRBD1. Losses at the gene ends were 5 bases for V and 4 bases for J; bases not matched to a gene: 5. The CDR3 totals 15 residues. Germline CDR1 reads SGHRS; CDR2 reads YFSETQ. The CDR3 bases are TGCGCCAGCAGTCGGACAGGGCGCGGGGCCAACGTCCTGACTTTC. As protein: CASSRTGRGANVLTF.

The V call is TRBV5-1, the J call TRBJ1-1; TRBD1 is a possible D gene (6 bases). CDR1 is SGHRS and CDR2 is YFSETQ in the germline V gene. The CDR3 sequence is 16 residues long. V was trimmed by 3 bases and J by 4 bases, leaving 19 bases between them. The CDR3 nucleotides read TGCGCCAGCAGCTCCCCACAGGGCCCGAGGGGCACTGAAGCTTTCTTT. Translating it yields CASSSPQGPRGTEAFF.

This chain joins TRBV18 and TRBJ1-6; TRBD1 matches 7 bases. The J segment lost 10 bases and the V segment lost 3 bases, leaving 6 bases of the junction unmatched. The CDR3 is 14 amino acids. Looked up from germline, CDR1 is KGHSH and CDR2 is LQKENI. In nucleotides, the CDR3 is TGTGCCAGCTCACCGACAGGGCAGGACTCACCCCTCCACTTT. The encoded protein is CASSPTGQDSPLHF.

This clone has only a few counts. The chain employs TRBV18 and TRBJ1-6; 8 nucleotides align to TRBD1. V lost 6 bases, J lost 9 bases, and 7 bases stayed unmatched. CDR3 length equals 14 residues. Germline V gene data show CDR1 as KGHSH and CDR2 as LQKENI. As DNA, the CDR3 is TGTGCCAGCTCGAGAGGACAGGGTATTTCACCCCTCCACTTT. It encodes CASSRGQGISPLHF.